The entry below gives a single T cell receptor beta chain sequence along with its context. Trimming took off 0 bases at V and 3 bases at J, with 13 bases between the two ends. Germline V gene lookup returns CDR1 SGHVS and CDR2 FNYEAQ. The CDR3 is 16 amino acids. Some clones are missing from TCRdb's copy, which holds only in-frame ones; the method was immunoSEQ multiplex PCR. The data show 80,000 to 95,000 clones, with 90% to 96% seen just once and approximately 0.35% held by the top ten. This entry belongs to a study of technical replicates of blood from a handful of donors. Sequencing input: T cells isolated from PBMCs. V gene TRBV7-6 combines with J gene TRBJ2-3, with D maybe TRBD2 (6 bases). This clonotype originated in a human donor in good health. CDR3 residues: CASSLAGGISTDTQYF. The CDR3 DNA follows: TGTGCCAGCAGCTTAGCAGGCGGGATCTCGACAGATACGCAGTATTTT.